The TCR beta chain described here comes from a study of T cells in Graves' hyperthyroidism and ophthalmopathy. What was amplified from RNA transcripts were TCR beta CDR3 regions. During a first-round RT-PCR of the TCR CDR3, the HTBI primer set was used. TCRdb redid the calling of the multiplex PCR reads with MiXCR, one entry per CDR3 protein. The table shows around 380,000 distinct CDR3 sequences, with roughly 13% occurring only once. This clonotype was detected a few times. The CDR3 covers 12 residues. Trimming left V 5 bases short and J 4 bases short, with 8 bases between. Sequencing input: blood. The TCR originated in a man aged 30 to 45 with Graves' hyperthyroidism that later progressed to Graves' ophthalmopathy. The chain uses TRBV12-3 or TRBV12-4 and TRBJ2-5, with no clear D. The CDR3 nucleotides read TGTGCCAGCAGTATGACGATAGAGACCCAGTACTTC. This translates into CASSMTIETQYF.